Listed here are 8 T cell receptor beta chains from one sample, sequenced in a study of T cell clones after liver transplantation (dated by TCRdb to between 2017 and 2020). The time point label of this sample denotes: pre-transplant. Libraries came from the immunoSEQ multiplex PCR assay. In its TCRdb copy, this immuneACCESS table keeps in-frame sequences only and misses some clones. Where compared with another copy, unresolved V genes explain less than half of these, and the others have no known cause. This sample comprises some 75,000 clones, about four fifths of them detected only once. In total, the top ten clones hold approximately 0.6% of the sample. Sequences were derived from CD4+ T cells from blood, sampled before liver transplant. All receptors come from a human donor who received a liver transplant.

The CDR3: CASSFEGARAEAFF. The CDR3 nucleotides are TGTGCCAGCAGTTTCGAGGGGGCGCGCGCTGAAGCTTTCTTT. The chain uses TRBV27 and TRBJ1-1; TRBD1 aligns across 7 bases. J lost 6 bases, V lost 3 bases, and 7 bases had no gene match. Germline CDR1 reads MNHEY; CDR2 reads SMNVEV (reference sequence). The CDR3 spans 14 residues.

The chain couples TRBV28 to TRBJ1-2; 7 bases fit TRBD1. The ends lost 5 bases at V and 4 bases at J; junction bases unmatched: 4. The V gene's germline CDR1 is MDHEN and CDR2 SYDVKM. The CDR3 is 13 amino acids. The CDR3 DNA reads TGTGCCAGCAGTCAGACAGGGACCTATGGCTACACCTTC. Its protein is CASSQTGTYGYTF.

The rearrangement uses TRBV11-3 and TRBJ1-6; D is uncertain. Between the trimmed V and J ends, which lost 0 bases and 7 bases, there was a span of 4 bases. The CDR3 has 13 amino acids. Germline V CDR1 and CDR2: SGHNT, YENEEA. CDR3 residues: CASSLDGNSPLHF. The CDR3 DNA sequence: TGTGCCAGCAGCTTAGATGGCAATTCACCCCTCCACTTT.

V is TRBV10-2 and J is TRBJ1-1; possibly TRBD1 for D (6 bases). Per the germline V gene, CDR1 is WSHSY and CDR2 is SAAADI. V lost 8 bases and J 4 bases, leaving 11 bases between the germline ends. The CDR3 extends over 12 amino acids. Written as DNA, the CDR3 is TGCGCCAGCGGGCAGGGGTCCACTGAAGCTTTCTTT. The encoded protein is CASGQGSTEAFF.

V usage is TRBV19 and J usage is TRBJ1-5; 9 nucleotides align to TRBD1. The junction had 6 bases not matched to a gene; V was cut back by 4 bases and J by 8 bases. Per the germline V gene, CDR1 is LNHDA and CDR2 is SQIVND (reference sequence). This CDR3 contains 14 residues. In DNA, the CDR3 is TGTGCCAGTAGTAGTCACCGGGACAGGGAGCCCCAGCATTTT. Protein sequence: CASSSHRDREPQHF.

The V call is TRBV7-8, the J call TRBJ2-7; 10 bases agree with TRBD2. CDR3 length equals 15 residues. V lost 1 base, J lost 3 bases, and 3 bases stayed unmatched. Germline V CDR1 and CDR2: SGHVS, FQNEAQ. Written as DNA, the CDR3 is TGTGCCAGCAGCTTAGAACTAGCGGGACGCTACGAGCAGTACTTC. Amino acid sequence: CASSLELAGRYEQYF.

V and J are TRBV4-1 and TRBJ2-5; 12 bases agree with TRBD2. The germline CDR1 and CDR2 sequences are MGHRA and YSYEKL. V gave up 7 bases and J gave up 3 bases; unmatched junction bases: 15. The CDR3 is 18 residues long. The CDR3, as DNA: TGCGCCAGCACCGCGGGCCTATCTAGCGGGAGGGGCGAAGAGACCCAGTACTTC. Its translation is CASTAGLSSGRGEETQYF.

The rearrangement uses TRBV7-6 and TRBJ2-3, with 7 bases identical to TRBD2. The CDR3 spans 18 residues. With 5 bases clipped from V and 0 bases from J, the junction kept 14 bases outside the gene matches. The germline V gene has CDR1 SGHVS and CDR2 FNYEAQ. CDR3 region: CASSPRIREVASTDTQYF. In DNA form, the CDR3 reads TGTGCCAGCAGCCCGAGGATACGGGAGGTCGCTAGCACAGATACGCAGTATTTT.